This T cell receptor (beta chain) derives from a study of T cell responses to AZD1222 COVID-19 vaccine. A remark on this clone: Its target is unknown.

Generated by immunoSEQ multiplex PCR, the TCRdb table keeps only in-frame clones and is missing some. The sample contains 70,000 or so clones, approximately 87% of which appear only once. Germline CDR1 and CDR2: LGHNT and FRNRAP. V lost 5 bases, J lost 1 base, and 16 bases lay in between. The CDR3 is made up of 16 amino acids. Study-level results: Spike-wide coverage was observed for vaccine-associated CD4 TCRs, with dominant responses at 160-218 and 743-854. Repertoire collection took place solely once the T cell response had peaked. Targeting of unmutated variant regions was reportedly seen in nearly half of spike-specific TCRs. Females made up more of the donors, who were largely white British, and clonal diversity may have come out too low.

The chain combines TRBV12-5 with TRBJ2-3; D may be TRBD1 or TRBD2 (5 bases each). The clonotype originates from an adult who received the AZD1222 COVID-19 vaccine. The sample in question was peripheral blood, obtained 28 days after the second AZD1222 dose. CDR3 sequence (DNA): TGTGCTAGTGGTCCGGGACGGATCTTGGGCACAGATACGCAGTATTTT. As protein: CASGPGRILGTDTQYF.